Shown below are 28 T cell receptor beta chains from a single sample sequenced in a study of blood T cells in healthy people across ages. Combining a sample-barcoded 5' primer with a J-beta primer mix, a second PCR ran for roughly 6 to 11 cycles. TCRdb re-derived calls from the 5' RACE reads in MiXCR, one entry per CDR3 protein. The repertoire consists of 950,000 to 1,200,000 distinct CDR3 sequences, with more than 30% occurring once and the leading ten covering around 13%. The sequenced sample consisted of blood. All receptors derive from a man younger than 30 in good health.

This chain uses TRBV7-9 with TRBJ1-2; D is uncertain. V lost 1 base and J 8 bases, leaving 14 bases between the germline ends. The CDR3 is 14 amino acids. Germline values: CDR1 SEHNR, CDR2 FQNEAQ (reference sequence). The CDR3 spells CASSLDVLSSGYTF. The CDR3 coding sequence is TGTGCCAGCAGCTTAGACGTCCTCTCTAGCGGCTACACCTTC. Supplemented by reference TRBV7-9 and TRBJ1-2, the full variable domain reads DTGVSQNPRHKITKRGQNVTFRCDPISEHNRLYWYRQTLGQGPEFLTYFQNEAQLEKSRLLSDRFSAERPKGSFSTLEIQRTEQGDSAMYLCASSLDVLSSGYTFGSGTRLTVV.

This sequence joins TRBV7-9 and TRBJ1-2, with a weak D call TRBD1 (5 bases). Germline CDR1 and CDR2: SEHNR and FQNEAQ (reference sequence). This CDR3 spans 15 amino acids. V was trimmed by 0 bases and J by 0 bases, leaving 8 bases between them. CDR3 nucleotide sequence: TGTGCCAGCAGCTTAGCAGGGGCCTCTAACTATGGCTACACCTTC. Amino acids: CASSLAGASNYGYTF.

V usage is TRBV10-3 and J usage is TRBJ2-7; D is perhaps TRBD2 (5 bases). The CDR3 extends over 13 amino acids. Germline CDR1 and CDR2: ENHRY and SYGVKD. Trimming took off 5 bases at V and 1 base at J, with 9 bases between the two ends. The DNA for the CDR3 is TGTGCCATCAGTCCGAGGGATTCCTACGAGCAGTACTTC. As protein: CAISPRDSYEQYF.

This clonotype occurred a few times. The rearrangement links TRBV24-1 to TRBJ2-1; TRBD1 agrees at 10 bases. Trimming removed 2 bases from V and 8 bases from J; junction bases left unmatched: 11. The germline V gene encodes CDR1 KGHDR and CDR2 SFDVKD. This CDR3 is built from 17 residues. CDR3 amino acids: CATSDSRQGAIGHEQFF. CDR3 bases: TGTGCCACCAGTGATTCCCGACAGGGGGCGATAGGACATGAGCAGTTCTTC.

The chain uses TRBV7-2 and TRBJ2-3; 10 nucleotides match TRBD2. CDR1 is SGHTA and CDR2 is FQGNSA in the germline V gene. CDR3 size: 17 residues. The ends lost 0 bases at V and 1 base at J; junction bases unmatched: 4. CDR3 sequence: CASSLARLAGGTDTQYF. The CDR3 DNA sequence: TGTGCCAGCAGCTTAGCGCGGCTAGCGGGGGGCACAGATACGCAGTATTTT.

The chain recombines TRBV6-2 or TRBV6-3 with TRBJ2-7, with D hard to call. This CDR3 spans 13 amino acids. CDR1 is MNHEY, CDR2 SVGEGT, per germline. V lost 5 bases and J lost 2, with 10 bases in between. CDR3 DNA: TGTGCCAGCAGTGATAGAGCAACCTACGAGCAGTACTTC. Its protein product is CASSDRATYEQYF.

The genes are TRBV6-2 or TRBV6-3 and TRBJ2-7, with a weak D call TRBD1 (6 bases). The V gene lost 6 bases and the J gene lost 6 bases, with 18 bases spanning the gap. From germline, CDR1 is MNHEY and CDR2 SVGEGT. This CDR3 is built from 14 residues. CDR3 region: CASSQAGTSGEQYF. The CDR3 nucleotides are TGTGCCAGCAGCCAGGCCGGGACATCGGGCGAGCAGTACTTC.

This clonotype was detected many times. The chain employs TRBV29-1 and TRBJ2-1, with TRBD1 matching 10 bases. There are 12 residues in the CDR3. Germline CDR1 SQVTM, CDR2 ANQGSEA. As DNA, the CDR3 is TGCGGCATGGACAGGGGGTACAATGAGCAGTTCTTC. It encodes CGMDRGYNEQFF.

This clonotype was seen only a few times. Mismatch with germline at one junction end may stem from a read error. The V call is TRBV5-1, the J call TRBJ2-5; D unclear. This CDR3 is built from 11 residues. CDR1 is SGHRS and CDR2 is YFSETQ in the germline V gene. This CDR3 is CASGFEETQYF. The CDR3 DNA sequence: TGCGCCAGCGGCTTTGAAGAGACCCAGTACTTC.

This clonotype occurred once. This is likely a read error, given that the CDR3 carries no conserved phenylalanine or tryptophan at its end. The rearrangement uses TRBV12-3 or TRBV12-4 and TRBJ2-2; the D is unclear. V gave up 3 bases and J gave up 3 bases, with 5 bases separating them. The CDR3 is made up of 13 amino acids. The CDR3 loop reads CASSFVDTGELFL. The CDR3 DNA reads TGTGCCAGCAGTTTCGTAGACACCGGGGAGCTGTTTTTG.

V is TRBV27 and J is TRBJ1-2; 7 positions agree with TRBD1. Germline values: CDR1 MNHEY, CDR2 SMNVEV (reference sequence). The CDR3 consists of 15 residues. Unmatched junction bases numbered 8, after V lost 4 bases and J lost 3 bases. CDR3 sequence: CASSSRQGIDYGYTF. The CDR3 DNA follows: TGTGCCAGCAGTTCCCGACAGGGTATAGACTATGGCTACACCTTC.

This clonotype has only a few counts. The chain is built from TRBV7-2 and TRBJ2-1; TRBD2 is a possible D gene (5 bases). Germline lookup yields CDR1 SGHTA and CDR2 FQGNSA. V shed 3 bases and J shed 12 bases, with 9 bases lying between them. This CDR3 spans 11 amino acids. The CDR3 DNA is TGTGCCAGCAGCTTTGGTGGAGGGCAGTTCTTC. It encodes CASSFGGGQFF.

As concerns this clonotype: At one end, the junction sequence differs from germline, possibly due to a read error. The chain carries TRBV5-1 and TRBJ1-1; D might be TRBD1 (6 bases). This CDR3 has 14 amino acids. The germline V gene has CDR1 SGHRS and CDR2 YFSETQ. CDR3 loop: CTSSWTDPHTEAFF. The CDR3 region has the DNA TGCACCAGCAGCTGGACAGACCCTCACACTGAAGCTTTCTTT.

The genes are TRBV29-1 and TRBJ2-7; unclear D gene. There are 11 residues in the CDR3. CDR1 and CDR2 from the germline V gene are SQVTM and ANQGSEA. With 1 base removed from V and 5 bases from J, the gap between germline ends came to 6 bases. The CDR3 coding sequence is TGCAGCGTTGAAGCCCCTCACGAGCAGTACTTC. Translated, it gives CSVEAPHEQYF.

This clonotype came up a few times. This chain joins TRBV21-1 and TRBJ2-5; the DNA was not compared with TRBD1, the D call given in the table. With the DNA end fitting TRBJ2-7 better, the J assignment may be wrong. TRBV21-1 is classified as a pseudogene. The CDR3 runs to 15 residues. CDR3 bases: TGTGCCAGCAGCATGGGGGTCAGGGGATCCTACGAGCAGTACTTC. Translation gives CASSMGVRGSYEQYF.

The gene calls are TRBV4-1 and TRBJ2-7; possible D gene TRBD2, 5 bases. The ends were cut back, 8 bases at V and 3 bases at J, with 11 bases in the middle. The germline V gene encodes CDR1 MGHRA and CDR2 YSYEKL. This CDR3 has 12 residues. In DNA form, the CDR3 reads TGCGCCAGCGGGGTCGGGGACTACGAGCAGTACTTC. It yields the protein CASGVGDYEQYF.

This clonotype appeared a few times. This rearrangement joins TRBV29-1 to TRBJ2-6; D is undetermined. Trimming removed 4 bases from V and 1 base from J, with 8 bases in between. Germline V CDR1 and CDR2: SQVTM, ANQGSEA. The CDR3 contains 14 residues. The CDR3 sequence is CSVATASGANVLTF. DNA for the CDR3: TGCAGCGTTGCAACAGCGTCTGGGGCCAACGTCCTGACTTTC.

This clonotype was picked up a small number of times. This chain joins TRBV6-6 and TRBJ1-1; D unclear. Germline V gene sequence: CDR1 MNHNY, CDR2 SVGAGI (reference sequence). This CDR3 is built from 13 residues. The ends were cut back, 5 bases at V and 6 bases at J, with 13 bases in the middle. CDR3 in DNA: TGTGCCAGCAGTGGGTCCTCGGGCGCTGAAGCTTTCTTT. This encodes CASSGSSGAEAFF.

This clonotype was seen at least ten times. The J gene is TRBJ2-7, the V gene TRBV12-3 or TRBV12-4, with D possibly called TRBD1 or TRBD2 (5 bases each). V lost 0 bases to trimming and J lost 5 bases, with 5 bases between them. The CDR3 extends over 12 amino acids. The CDR3 protein is CASSLAGDEQYF. The CDR3 DNA reads TGTGCCAGCAGTTTAGCGGGGGACGAGCAGTACTTC.

This sequence joins TRBV20-1 and TRBJ1-4, with TRBD1 as a possible D gene (5 bases). This CDR3 is built from 14 residues. The V gene lost 4 bases and the J gene lost 0 bases, with 9 bases spanning the gap. The germline gives CDR1 DFQATT, CDR2 SNEGSKA (reference sequence). The CDR3 nucleotides are TGCAGTGCTACCCAGGGTTCAACTAATGAAAAACTGTTTTTT. Amino acid sequence: CSATQGSTNEKLFF.

The chain links TRBV28 to TRBJ2-3; D perhaps matches TRBD2 (7 bases). This CDR3 is built from 17 residues. Germline CDR1 and CDR2: MDHEN and SYDVKM. V was shortened by 8 bases and J by 2 bases, with 23 bases between the two germline ends. In DNA, the CDR3 is TGTGCCAGCCCACCCGAGTATGGGGGGGGCCCCACAGATACGCAGTATTTT. It yields the protein CASPPEYGGGPTDTQYF.

This clonotype was counted between two and nine times. This chain links TRBV6-6 with TRBJ1-4; 7 bases are shared with TRBD1. The germline gives CDR1 MNHNY, CDR2 SVGAGI (reference sequence). The CDR3 runs to 16 residues. V shed 1 base and J 3 bases; nucleotides not matched to a gene: 5. The CDR3 sequence is CASSYLMTGPNEKLFF. CDR3 nucleotides: TGTGCCAGCAGTTACTTAATGACAGGGCCTAATGAAAAACTGTTTTTT.

J is TRBJ1-2 and V is TRBV9; 7 bases are a match to TRBD1. The CDR3 spans 12 residues. Germline V lookup: CDR1 SGDLS, CDR2 YYNGEE. Trimming cost V 7 bases and J 4 bases; bases outside gene matches: 4. In nucleotides, the CDR3 is TGTGCCAGCCAAGACAGGGCCTATGGCTACACCTTC. Encoded protein: CASQDRAYGYTF. The whole variable domain, filled in from reference TRBV9 and TRBJ1-2, reads DSGVTQTPKHLITATGQRVTLRCSPRSGDLSVYWYQQSLDQGLQFLIQYYNGEERAKGNILERFSAQQFPDLHSELNLSSLELGDSALYFCASQDRAYGYTFGSGTRLTVV.

The V and J genes are TRBV6-2 or TRBV6-3 and TRBJ1-2; D is undetermined. Germline V lookup: CDR1 MNHEY, CDR2 SVGEGT. With 4 bases removed from V and 7 bases from J, the gap between germline ends came to 13 bases. CDR3 length: 13 residues. The CDR3 here is CASSLQGESGYTF. The CDR3 DNA sequence: TGTGCCAGCAGTTTACAAGGTGAGAGTGGCTACACCTTC.

This clonotype was detected a few times. For the CDR3, the DNA is TGTGCCATCAGTACCACGGGGGCTAACACTGAAGCTTTCTTT. Protein sequence: CAISTTGANTEAFF. V usage is TRBV10-3 and J usage is TRBJ1-1, with D possibly being TRBD1 (6 bases). With 5 bases removed from V and 2 bases from J, the gap between germline ends came to 12 bases. The germline gives CDR1 ENHRY, CDR2 SYGVKD. The CDR3 covers 14 residues.

The chain carries TRBV4-3 and TRBJ2-5, with 10 positions matching TRBD2. CDR3 length: 14 amino acids. Germline V gene lookup returns CDR1 LGHNA and CDR2 YSLEER. With 2 bases clipped from V and 3 bases from J, the junction kept 0 bases outside the gene matches. CDR3 coding DNA: TGCGCCAGCAGCCAACTAGCGGGGGAAGAGACCCAGTACTTC. Translation: CASSQLAGEETQYF.

This clonotype was detected a few times. Sequence at one end of the junction differs from germline and may be a read error. J is TRBJ1-2 and V is TRBV12-3 or TRBV12-4; D remains unclear. This CDR3 contains 14 residues. The CDR3 sequence is CTSSPETPNYGYTF. The CDR3 DNA sequence: TGTACCAGCAGTCCCGAAACTCCTAACTATGGCTACACCTTC.

The chain couples TRBV3-1 to TRBJ1-2; 8 positions match TRBD1. The CDR3 covers 16 residues. V was clipped by 1 base and J by 6 bases; unmatched bases: 10. Germline CDR1 LGHDT, CDR2 YNNKEL (reference sequence). CDR3 in amino acids: CASSQALLDRANGYTF. The DNA for the CDR3 is TGTGCCAGCAGCCAAGCCTTACTGGACAGGGCGAATGGCTACACCTTC.